The clone carrying this T cell receptor beta chain occurred once. No antigen is known for it. CDR1 is SGHVS, CDR2 FQNEAQ, per germline. V lost 2 bases and J lost 7, with 17 bases in between. CDR3 length: 15 residues. This specimen belongs to a study of beta chain features in type 1 diabetes. The study, taken as a whole, reports: TCRB rearrangement may or may not be influenced by HLA type; here this remained unresolved. Researchers report that Type 1 diabetes patients had moderately but significantly shorter TCRB CDR3s across all four CD4+ subsets.

TCRB transcripts that were expressed got sequenced, as all of the isolated RNA had been reverse transcribed. Repertoires were generated with immunoSEQ multiplex PCR, while TCRdb's copy carries only in-frame clones and drops some. The sample includes under 900,000 clones, 17% seen only once; the top ten take 0.023%. It was one heparinised blood draw, averaging around 120 mL, that each donor gave. CD45RO/CCR7/CD25/CD127/CD95/CD27 separated CD4+ naive, central memory, regulatory and stem cell-like memory cells by sorting. The sample taken for sequencing was naive CD4+ T cells from blood. J is TRBJ2-5 and V is TRBV7-8; the D gene could be TRBD1 or TRBD2 (6 bases each). This TCR derives from a woman aged 18-29 years in good health. CDR3 sequence reads: CASSLTTGGAGTQYF. The CDR3 nucleotides are TGTGCCAGCAGCTTAACCACCGGGGGCGCCGGGACCCAGTACTTC.